This is a list of T cell receptor beta chains from one sample in a study of shared clonotypes between healthy human individuals. This table comes from immunoSEQ multiplex PCR, and its TCRdb copy is limited to in-frame clones, with some not included. The sample lists about 2 million clones, over 85% occurring once. Sequencing was carried out using naive CD4+ T cells sorted from blood. The receptors stem from a man aged 18 to 30 in good health. The CDR3 runs from the conserved cysteine through the conserved F or W. A D gene is named only where the DNA matches it firmly. Clone sizes are given selectively: once, few, many, or a class where the clone is expanded.

>TRBJ2-5|-|TRBV30|-
CALGGGSEKTQYF
TGTGCCTTGGGGGGCGGGAGTGAGAAGACCCAGTACTTC
>TRBJ1-6|-|TRBV2|-
CASRGQSGSPLHF
TGTGCCAGCAGAGGACAGAGCGGATCACCCCTCCACTTT
>TRBJ1-4|-|TRBV9|-
CASSTRPTTNEKLFF
TGTGCCAGCAGCACCAGACCGACAACTAATGAAAAACTGTTTTTT
>TRBJ1-5|-|TRBV7-9|few
CASSLGGQPQHF
TGTGCCAGCAGCTTAGGGGGTCAGCCCCAGCATTTT
>TRBJ2-7|TRBD2|TRBV7-2|-
CASSLGWPGGSIDF
TGTGCCAGCAGCTTAGGTTGGCCGGGGGGAAGCATTGACTTC
>TRBJ2-7|-|TRBV9|-
CASSPQVGVGDYEQYF
TGTGCCAGCAGCCCTCAGGTTGGTGTAGGGGACTACGAGCAGTACTTC
>TRBJ1-4|-|TRBV6-1|-
CASSASGYSTNEKLFF
TGTGCCAGCAGTGCCAGTGGATATTCAACTAATGAAAAACTGTTTTTT
>TRBJ2-5|TRBD2|TRBV11-3|-
CASSSSLAGGPETQYF
TGTGCCAGCAGCTCCTCACTAGCGGGGGGGCCAGAGACCCAGTACTTC
>TRBJ2-1|-|TRBV10-2|-
CASSSEWGLRQFF
TGCGCCAGCAGTTCAGAGTGGGGGCTCCGGCAGTTCTTC
>TRBJ2-7|-|TRBV6-5|-
CASRGGELGEQYF
TGTGCCAGCAGGGGCGGGGAGTTGGGGGAGCAGTACTTC
>TRBJ2-1|-|TRBV7-3|-
CACGPYGRDEQFF
TGTGCCTGCGGACCATACGGTAGGGATGAGCAGTTCTTC
>TRBJ2-5|-|TRBV18|-
CASSPPPGRETQYF
TGTGCCAGCTCACCCCCGCCAGGGAGGGAGACCCAGTACTTC
>TRBJ2-5|TRBD1|TRBV5-1|-
CASSLEGQAQETQYF
TGCGCCAGCAGCTTGGAAGGACAGGCCCAAGAGACCCAGTACTTC
>TRBJ2-1|TRBD1|TRBV5-6|-
CASSLDRGQPYNEQFF
TGTGCCAGCAGCTTGGACAGGGGCCAACCCTACAATGAGCAGTTCTTC
>TRBJ2-2|-|TRBV7-6|once
CASSFDPGHANTGELFF
TGTGCCAGCAGCTTCGACCCAGGACACGCGAACACCGGGGAGCTGTTTTTT
>TRBJ1-5|-|TRBV6-1|-
CASRLDWNQPQHF
TGTGCCAGCAGGTTAGACTGGAATCAGCCCCAGCATTTT
>TRBJ2-7|TRBD2|TRBV6-6|-
CASSQTSGKPYF
TGTGCCAGCAGCCAGACTAGCGGGAAGCCGTACTTC
>TRBJ1-5|-|TRBV6-6|-
CASSRGSNQPQHF
TGTGCCAGCAGCCGAGGTAGCAATCAGCCCCAGCATTTT
>TRBJ2-1|TRBD2|TRBV7-2|few
CASSRGGSLSYNEQFF
TGTGCCAGCAGCCGTGGCGGGAGCCTGTCGTACAATGAGCAGTTCTTC
>TRBJ2-5|-|TRBV30|-
CAWKDQETQYF
TGTGCCTGGAAAGATCAAGAGACCCAGTACTTC
>TRBJ2-1|TRBD2|TRBV27|-
CASSLLAGKNNEQFF
TGTGCCAGCAGTTTGCTAGCGGGCAAGAACAATGAGCAGTTCTTC
>TRBJ2-5|-|TRBV5-1|-
CASSLVDIQETQYF
TGCGCCAGCAGCTTGGTTGACATCCAAGAGACCCAGTACTTC
>TRBJ2-4|-|TRBV30|-
CAWQDQNIQYF
TGTGCCTGGCAGGATCAAAACATTCAGTACTTC
>TRBJ2-3|TRBD2|TRBV9|-
CASSAQWGLAGGSTDTQYF
TGTGCCAGCAGCGCCCAATGGGGACTAGCGGGAGGTAGCACAGATACGCAGTATTTT
>TRBJ1-2|-|TRBV18|-
CASSQDRPFTF
TGTGCCAGCTCTCAAGACAGGCCCTTCACCTTC
>TRBJ1-6|-|TRBV2|-
CASSLQGPESNSPLHF
TGTGCCAGCAGCTTACAGGGACCTGAGAGTAATTCACCCCTCCACTTT
>TRBJ1-3|-|TRBV6-6|-
CASSSPIGEIGNTIYF
TGTGCCAGCAGTTCCCCGATAGGGGAAATTGGAAACACCATATATTTT
>TRBJ2-7|TRBD2|TRBV13|-
CASSPRVAGPYEQYF
TGTGCCAGCAGCCCCAGGGTAGCGGGACCCTACGAGCAGTACTTC
>TRBJ2-7|-|TRBV11-2|-
CASSLDTGKTYEQYF
TGTGCCAGCAGCTTAGATACAGGAAAGACCTACGAGCAGTACTTC
>TRBJ2-2|-|TRBV30|-
CAWSDGALNTGELFF
TGTGCCTGGAGTGACGGGGCTCTTAACACCGGGGAGCTGTTTTTT
>TRBJ2-2|TRBD2|TRBV4-3|-
CASSQAPAGANTGELFF
TGCGCCAGCAGCCAAGCACCAGCGGGGGCGAACACCGGGGAGCTGTTTTTT
>TRBJ1-1|-|TRBV12-5|-
CASGFQVNTEAFF
TGTGCTAGTGGTTTCCAAGTAAACACTGAAGCTTTCTTT
>TRBJ1-2|-|TRBV6-1|few
CASSHLLSGYTF
TGTGCCAGCTCTCACTTACTATCTGGCTACACCTTC
>TRBJ1-6|-|TRBV6-6|-
CASSYGQGGSPLHF
TGTGCCAGCAGTTATGGCCAGGGAGGTTCACCCCTCCACTTT
>TRBJ2-3|TRBD1|TRBV10-1|once
CASSQDRDRQYF
TGCGCCAGCAGCCAGGACAGGGATCGGCAGTATTTT
>TRBJ1-3|TRBD1|TRBV6-5|few
CASSYSGRGQVDTIYF
TGTGCCAGCAGTTACTCCGGCAGGGGGCAGGTAGACACCATATATTTT
>TRBJ2-7|-|TRBV5-1|-
CASSLGGAGIYEQYF
TGCGCCAGCAGCTTGGGAGGGGCGGGAATCTACGAGCAGTACTTC
>TRBJ2-5|-|TRBV10-3|-
CAITRSPQETQYF
TGTGCCATTACGCGATCCCCGCAGGAGACCCAGTACTTC
>TRBJ1-5|-|TRBV9|-
CASSGTGNVNQPQHF
TGTGCCAGCAGCGGTACAGGGAACGTCAATCAGCCCCAGCATTTT
>TRBJ2-5|TRBD2|TRBV28|-
CASSSGTSGGAMETQYF
TGTGCCAGCAGCTCAGGGACTAGCGGGGGGGCGATGGAGACCCAGTACTTC
>TRBJ1-2|-|TRBV25-1|-
CASSGYSYGYTF
TGTGCCAGCAGTGGTTACAGCTATGGCTACACCTTC
>TRBJ2-5|-|TRBV2|-
CASSIETGPTQYF
TGTGCCAGCAGTATCGAGACTGGCCCGACCCAGTACTTC
>TRBJ2-5|-|TRBV2|-
CASRGLRNGETQYF
TGTGCCAGCAGGGGCCTAAGGAATGGGGAGACCCAGTACTTC
>TRBJ2-7|TRBD2|TRBV7-9|-
CASTQAGAFHEQYF
TGTGCCAGCACCCAAGCGGGAGCCTTCCACGAGCAGTACTTC
>TRBJ1-2|TRBD1|TRBV2|-
CASTTRQDRGGYGYTF
TGTGCCAGCACCACACGCCAGGACAGGGGGGGATATGGCTACACCTTC
>TRBJ2-2|-|TRBV10-1|-
CASSESLVGELFF
TGCGCCAGCAGTGAGTCGCTCGTGGGGGAGCTGTTTTTT
>TRBJ2-5|-|TRBV5-1|-
CASSWAAQETQYF
TGCGCCAGCAGCTGGGCAGCCCAAGAGACCCAGTACTTC
>TRBJ1-2|-|TRBV18|-
CASSPDRVHNYGYTF
TGTGCCAGCTCACCTGACAGAGTCCATAACTATGGCTACACCTTC
>TRBJ1-4|-|TRBV7-9|-
CASSLGLNEKLFF
TGTGCCAGCAGCTTGGGACTTAATGAAAAACTGTTTTTT
>TRBJ2-2|-|TRBV4-1|-
CASSQSAGNTGELFF
TGCGCCAGCAGCCAATCCGCGGGGAACACCGGGGAGCTGTTTTTT
>TRBJ2-7|-|TRBV6-6|-
CASSYSPGVYEQYF
TGTGCCAGCAGTTACTCGCCGGGGGTCTACGAGCAGTACTTC
>TRBJ1-1|-|TRBV7-2|-
CASSLAASREAFF
TGTGCCAGCAGCTTAGCGGCGTCGCGTGAAGCTTTCTTT
>TRBJ2-5|-|TRBV5-1|-
CASSSLNQETQYF
TGCGCCAGCAGCTCTCTAAACCAAGAGACCCAGTACTTC
>TRBJ1-2|-|TRBV28|-
CASSLAGKKGDRTNGYTF
TGTGCCAGCAGTTTAGCTGGAAAAAAAGGCGACAGGACGAATGGCTACACCTTC
>TRBJ1-4|-|TRBV30|once
CAWSTGTNEKLFF
TGTGCCTGGTCAACAGGGACTAATGAAAAACTGTTTTTT